Shown below are 26 T cell receptor beta chains from a single sample sequenced in a study of cytomegalovirus exposure and HLA in healthy donors. Both 60 Vbeta primers and 13 Jbeta primers went into the PCR. Sequencing was performed with immunoSEQ multiplex PCR; in TCRdb, only in-frame clones are kept and a portion is missing. Among around 180,000 clones listed, approximately 88% were seen once. Specimen: PBMCs. The receptor set was obtained from a boy aged 2 to 10 in good health and CMV-seronegative.

In its sample, this clone was seen a few times. This sequence joins TRBV10-2 and TRBJ1-5, with D unresolved. Trimming pared 2 bases from V and 4 bases from J, leaving 9 bases between. The CDR3 is 14 amino acids. Germline V CDR1 and CDR2: WSHSY, SAAADI. The CDR3 nucleotides are TGCGCCAGCAGTGAGGGACTGTTTAATCAGCCCCAGCATTTT. Protein product: CASSEGLFNQPQHF.

This chain links TRBV2 with TRBJ2-1; a possible D gene is TRBD1 (5 bases). V shed 6 bases and J shed 7 bases, with 19 bases lying between them. CDR1 is SNHLY and CDR2 is FYNNEI in the germline V gene. CDR3 length equals 15 residues. Written as DNA, the CDR3 is TGTGCCAGCAGCCGCGACCCGGACAATTTTAATGAGCAGTTCTTC. This codes for CASSRDPDNFNEQFF.

The V gene is TRBV6-5, the J gene TRBJ1-2, with D tentatively TRBD1 (5 bases). The V and J ends lost 2 bases and 6 bases respectively, with 13 bases between them. The CDR3 contains 14 residues. Per the germline V gene, CDR1 is MNHEY and CDR2 is SVGAGI. In DNA, the CDR3 is TGTGCCAGCAGTTACCTCGCGGGGGATGATGGCTACACCTTC. Translated, it gives CASSYLAGDDGYTF.

This chain joins TRBV19 and TRBJ2-5; the match to TRBD2 covers 8 bases. The germline CDR1 and CDR2 sequences are LNHDA and SQIVND (reference sequence). V shed 3 bases, J shed 3 bases, and the junction held 0 bases outside the gene matches. The CDR3 sequence is 13 residues long. In DNA, the CDR3 is TGTGCCAGTAGTATGGGACTAGAAGAGACCCAGTACTTC. As protein: CASSMGLEETQYF.

The rearrangement uses TRBV4-3 and TRBJ2-3, with TRBD1 matching over 8 bases. This CDR3 spans 15 amino acids. Trimming at V came to 4 bases and at J to 6 bases, leaving 9 bases not matched to a gene. CDR1 and CDR2 from the germline V gene are LGHNA and YSLEER. As DNA, the CDR3 is TGCGCCAGCAGCCGTAGGGACAGGCGATCGGATACGCAGTATTTT. Translating it yields CASSRRDRRSDTQYF.

The genes are TRBV5-6 and TRBJ2-7, with TRBD1 as a possible D gene (6 bases). This CDR3 region has 13 residues. V was pared by 5 bases and J by 3 bases, with 12 bases between. Germline CDR1 SGHDT, CDR2 YYEEEE. The CDR3 nucleotides are TGTGCCAGCAGTGTTGAGGGACACTACGAGCAGTACGTC. Its protein is CASSVEGHYEQYV.

The rearrangement uses TRBV6-1 and TRBJ1-4, with 9 bases that match TRBD1. V lost 8 bases, J lost 5 bases, and 3 bases stayed unmatched. Per germline, CDR1 MNHNS and CDR2 SASEGT. This CDR3 region has 13 residues. CDR3 sequence (DNA): TGTGCCAGCGGCGGGACAGGGAATGAAAAACTGTTTTTT. It yields the protein CASGGTGNEKLFF.

This chain connects TRBV7-9 to TRBJ1-5; D gene unclear. Germline CDR1 SEHNR, CDR2 FQNEAQ (reference sequence). CDR3 length: 13 residues. Trimming took off 4 bases at V and 0 bases at J, with 4 bases between the two ends. CDR3 amino acids: CASSYGSNQPQHF. CDR3 sequence (DNA): TGTGCCAGCAGCTACGGTAGCAATCAGCCCCAGCATTTT.

The chain combines TRBV19 with TRBJ1-1, with D uncertain. The CDR3 length is 15 residues. CDR1 is LNHDA, CDR2 SQIVND, per germline (reference sequence). V lost 0 bases and J 1 base, leaving 9 bases between the germline ends. The CDR3 nucleotides read TGTGCCAGTAGTATAGATCATCGGGGGAACACTGAAGCTTTCTTT. Translating gives CASSIDHRGNTEAFF. The variable domain in full, completed from reference TRBV19 and TRBJ1-1, reads DGGITQSPKYLFRKEGQNVTLSCEQNLNHDAMYWYRQDPGQGLRLIYYSQIVNDFQKGDIAEGYSVSREKKESFPLTVTSAQKNPTAFYLCASSIDHRGNTEAFFGQGTRLTVV.

The J gene is TRBJ2-5, the V gene TRBV20-1, with a weak D call TRBD2 (5 bases). The V end was cut by 5 bases, the J end by 5 bases, with 9 bases between. Germline V CDR1 and CDR2: DFQATT, SNEGSKA (reference sequence). The CDR3 runs 11 residues. For the CDR3, the DNA is TGCAGTGCTTCTAGCTTGGAGACCCAGTACTTC. Encoded protein: CSASSLETQYF.

The chain has TRBV4-1 and TRBJ2-1; 14 nucleotides match TRBD2. With V trimmed by 3 bases and J by 10 bases, 8 bases remained unmatched. Looked up from germline, CDR1 is MGHRA and CDR2 is YSYEKL. There are 16 residues in the CDR3. The CDR3 nucleotides are TGCGCCAGCAGCCAGCCCGGGACTAGCGGGAGAGGGGAGCAGTTCTTC. This sequence encodes CASSQPGTSGRGEQFF.

The rearrangement links TRBV5-6 to TRBJ2-7; TRBD2 matches 15 bases. CDR1 SGHDT and CDR2 YYEEEE come from the germline V gene. The CDR3 contains 18 residues. The V and J ends lost 4 bases and 3 bases, in that order; junction bases with no gene match: 11. The CDR3 loop reads CASSLTGTSGRSSYEQYF. The CDR3 bases are TGTGCCAGCAGCCTCACCGGGACTAGCGGGAGGAGCAGCTACGAGCAGTACTTC.

This clone has more than one count but fewer than ten. J is TRBJ1-2 and V is TRBV10-3; 10 bases are shared with TRBD1. Germline CDR1 is ENHRY and CDR2 is SYGVKD. The CDR3 length is 14 residues. With V trimmed by 6 bases and J by 6 bases, 7 bases remained unmatched. CDR3 sequence (DNA): TGTGCCATCAGGGGACAGGGGCGGAAGGATGGCTACACCTTC. This translates into CAIRGQGRKDGYTF.

CDR3 DNA sequence: TGCGCCAGCAGCCAAGATCCAACTAGCGGGAGCTACGAGCAGTACTTC. Protein product: CASSQDPTSGSYEQYF. The V call is TRBV4-3, the J call TRBJ2-7, with 11 bases aligning to TRBD2. This CDR3 comprises 16 residues. The V gene's germline CDR1 is LGHNA and CDR2 YSLEER. The J segment lost 3 bases and the V segment lost 0 bases, leaving 4 bases of the junction unmatched.

Comment on this clone: At one end the junction does not follow the germline gene, possibly because of a read error. The rearrangement joins TRBV7-7 to TRBJ2-2; D ambiguous. This CDR3 has 16 amino acids. The germline CDR1 and CDR2 sequences are SSHAT and FNYEAQ (reference sequence). The DNA for the CDR3 is TGTGCTAGCAGCTTAGAGTCCGGTGGGAACACCGGGGAGCTGTTTTTT. Translation: CASSLESGGNTGELFF. The variable domain in full, with the rest retrieved from reference TRBV7-7 and TRBJ2-2, is GAGVSQSPRYKVTKRGQDVTLRCDPISSHATLYWYQQALGQGPEFLTYFNYEAQPDKSGLPSDRFSAERPEGSISTLTIQRTEQRDSAMYRCASSLESGGNTGELFFGEGSRLTVL.

The rearrangement links TRBV6-1 to TRBJ1-1, with D unresolved. CDR1 is MNHNS and CDR2 is SASEGT in the germline V gene. V dropped 8 bases and J dropped 0 bases, with 7 bases sitting between them. The CDR3 runs to 12 residues. CDR3 in amino acids: CASRWLNTEAFF. In DNA form, the CDR3 reads TGTGCCAGCCGGTGGTTGAACACTGAAGCTTTCTTT.

V is TRBV30 and J is TRBJ1-6; D gene unclear. Per germline, CDR1 GTSNPN and CDR2 SVGIG (reference sequence). V was clipped by 3 bases and J by 2 bases, with 14 bases between them. The CDR3 extends over 16 amino acids. The CDR3 is CAWSVAVGAYNSPLHF. The CDR3 DNA reads TGTGCCTGGAGCGTGGCTGTGGGCGCCTATAATTCACCCCTCCACTTT.

In its sample, this clone was seen a few times. The chain couples TRBV29-1 to TRBJ2-1; no reliable D call. Germline CDR1 and CDR2: SQVTM and ANQGSEA. The CDR3 is 10 residues long. The V gene lost 3 bases and the J gene lost 8 bases, with 5 bases spanning the gap. CDR3 nucleotide sequence: TGCAGCGTTGAGTCGGATGAGCAGTTCTTC. It encodes CSVESDEQFF.

The V gene is TRBV5-1, the J gene TRBJ2-1, with TRBD2 matching over 9 bases. The CDR3 extends over 20 amino acids. CDR1 and CDR2 (germline): SGHRS, YFSETQ. V dropped 4 bases and J dropped 4; count of bases not matched to a gene: 21. CDR3 residues: CASSGTERGWLAGQYNEQFF. DNA for the CDR3: TGCGCCAGCAGCGGGACCGAAAGGGGGTGGCTAGCGGGGCAATACAATGAGCAGTTCTTC.

The count of this clone is one. The J gene is TRBJ2-1, the V gene TRBV6-5, with D tentatively TRBD2 (6 bases). This CDR3 is built from 15 residues. From germline, CDR1 is MNHEY and CDR2 SVGAGI. The V and J ends lost 0 bases and 9 bases respectively, with 15 bases between them. CDR3 bases: TGTGCCAGCAGTTACTCTTCGGTAGCGGCGAGTGAGCAGTTCTTC. It specifies CASSYSSVAASEQFF.

This chain joins TRBV7-8 and TRBJ1-1; no clear D. The CDR3 length is 14 residues. The germline V gene has CDR1 SGHVS and CDR2 FQNEAQ. V lost 1 base to trimming and J lost 6 bases, with 12 bases between them. CDR3 amino acids: CASSLVGVRAEAFF. CDR3 DNA: TGTGCCAGCAGCTTAGTCGGGGTAAGGGCTGAAGCTTTCTTT.

J is TRBJ2-1 and V is TRBV5-6, with 8 bases matching TRBD2. This CDR3 is 14 amino acids long. J gave up 7 bases and V 2 bases, and 5 bases lay outside the gene matches. Germline V gives CDR1 SGHDT, CDR2 YYEEEE. CDR3 DNA sequence: TGTGCCAGCAGCTTATCGGGGGGGCGAAATGAGCAGTTCTTC. This sequence encodes CASSLSGGRNEQFF.

The CDR3: CASSIGASDRVKAFF. CDR3 coding DNA: TGTGCCAGTAGTATAGGGGCTTCGGACAGGGTGAAAGCTTTCTTT. The gene calls are TRBV19 and TRBJ1-1; the match to TRBD1 covers 8 bases. Germline V gene lookup returns CDR1 LNHDA and CDR2 SQIVND (reference sequence). Trimming at V came to 1 base and at J to 9 bases, leaving 10 bases not matched to a gene. This CDR3 contains 15 residues.

The genes are TRBV6-1 and TRBJ2-3, with 8 nucleotides matching TRBD2. Germline values: CDR1 MNHNS, CDR2 SASEGT. The CDR3 extends over 16 amino acids. V dropped 0 bases and J dropped 6; count of bases not matched to a gene: 8. CDR3 bases: TGTGCCAGCAGTGAAGCGTACTGGCGGGGGGTCGATACGCAGTATTTT. Protein: CASSEAYWRGVDTQYF.

The CDR3 is CASSLGGTSGETQYF. The CDR3 coding sequence is TGTGCCAGCTCGCTTGGCGGGACTAGCGGAGAGACCCAGTACTTC. This rearrangement joins TRBV18 to TRBJ2-5; TRBD2 matches 11 bases. After removal of 6 bases from V and 4 bases from J, the junction contained 7 bases not matched to a gene. Germline CDR1 is KGHSH and CDR2 is LQKENI. CDR3 length: 15 amino acids. Using reference TRBV18 and TRBJ2-5 for the parts outside the CDR3, the full variable domain is NAGVMQNPRHLVRRRGQEARLRCSPMKGHSHVYWYRQLPEEGLKFMVYLQKENIIDESGMPKERFSAEFPKEGPSILRIQQVVRGDSAAYFCASSLGGTSGETQYFGPGTRLLVL.

V is TRBV7-2 and J is TRBJ1-2; weak D call: TRBD1 (5 bases). V gave up 5 bases and J gave up 4 bases, with 17 bases separating them. This CDR3 is built from 15 residues. The V gene's germline CDR1 is SGHTA and CDR2 FQGNSA. The CDR3 sequence is CASSPSAGFIYGYTF. The CDR3 region has the DNA TGTGCCAGCAGCCCGTCCGCAGGGTTCATCTATGGCTACACCTTC.